The 27 T cell receptor beta chains presented below share a single source sample, sequenced in a study of graft-versus-host responses after intestinal transplantation. Clones were read by immunoSEQ multiplex PCR, and TCRdb kept only the in-frame ones, dropping some. The sample shows roughly 3,500 clones, around 80% of them seen only once. Grafts had their tissue processed, releasing intraepithelial and lamina propria lymphocytes. This specimen was ileum tissue, taken around 17 and 21 days after intestinal transplantation. The receptor source for this set is a human patient who received an intestinal transplant, so some T cells may come from the graft donor.

This rearrangement joins TRBV5-6 to TRBJ1-6; tentatively, D is TRBD1 (6 bases). Germline CDR1 reads SGHDT; CDR2 reads YYEEEE. The CDR3 spans 15 residues. The ends were cut back, 2 bases at V and 8 bases at J, with 14 bases in the middle. The CDR3 nucleotides are TGTGCCAGCAGCTTACAGCCAGGGGATCATTCACCCCTCCACTTT. It encodes CASSLQPGDHSPLHF. The full variable domain, with the rest looked up from reference TRBV5-6 and TRBJ1-6, is DAGVTQSPTHLIKTRGQQVTLRCSPKSGHDTVSWYQQALGQGPQFIFQYYEEEERQRGNFPDRFSGHQFPNYSSELNVNALLLGDSALYLCASSLQPGDHSPLHFGNGTRLTVT.

This chain joins TRBV29-1 and TRBJ1-1, with a possible D match to TRBD1 (5 bases). The germline CDR1 and CDR2 sequences are SQVTM and ANQGSEA. V lost 3 bases and J lost 1, with 12 bases in between. This CDR3 contains 14 residues. The CDR3 DNA is TGCAGCGTTGACGGTCTGCAGGGGAACACTGAAGCTTTCTTT. It codes for CSVDGLQGNTEAFF.

V is TRBV9 and J is TRBJ2-2, with D uncertain. The CDR3 is 12 residues long. Germline V gene lookup returns CDR1 SGDLS and CDR2 YYNGEE. V lost 3 bases to trimming and J lost 6 bases, with 6 bases between them. CDR3 region: CASSGTAGELFF. DNA of the CDR3: TGTGCCAGCAGCGGAACGGCCGGGGAGCTGTTTTTT.

This rearrangement joins TRBV5-1 to TRBJ1-4; the D gene is possibly TRBD1 (5 bases). This CDR3 comprises 14 residues. In germline, CDR1 is SGHRS, CDR2 YFSETQ. The germline V and J ends were trimmed by 4 bases and 2 bases, with 9 bases remaining between them. The CDR3 loop is CASSVRDTNEKLFF. DNA for the CDR3: TGCGCCAGCAGCGTCCGGGACACTAATGAAAAACTGTTTTTT. Full variable domain (missing parts from reference TRBV5-1 and TRBJ1-4): KAGVTQTPRYLIKTRGQQVTLSCSPISGHRSVSWYQQTPGQGLQFLFEYFSETQRNKGNFPGRFSGRQFSNSRSEMNVSTLELGDSALYLCASSVRDTNEKLFFGSGTQLSVL.

This clone was counted between two and nine times. This sequence joins TRBV9 and TRBJ1-3, with D unclear. The CDR3 covers 16 residues. Germline V gene sequence: CDR1 SGDLS, CDR2 YYNGEE. Between the trimmed V and J ends, which lost 3 bases and 4 bases, there was a span of 17 bases. The CDR3 reads CASSARSGIGGNTIYF. CDR3 nucleotide sequence: TGTGCCAGCAGCGCCCGCTCGGGGATCGGGGGAAACACCATATATTTT.

The V and J genes are TRBV5-6 and TRBJ2-1; D is ambiguous. Trimming shortened V by 3 bases and J by 0 bases, and 10 bases separated the two germline ends. The CDR3 has 15 amino acids. CDR1 is SGHDT, CDR2 YYEEEE, per germline. In DNA, the CDR3 is TGTGCCAGCAGCTACCCCCAAAGCTCCTACAATGAGCAGTTCTTC. This codes for CASSYPQSSYNEQFF.

The chain recombines TRBV6-6 with TRBJ1-2, with a possible D match to TRBD1 (5 bases). With 6 bases removed from V and 10 bases from J, the gap between germline ends came to 24 bases. Germline assignment: CDR1 MNHNY and CDR2 SVGAGI (reference sequence). The length of the CDR3 is 15 residues. For the CDR3, the DNA is TGTGCCAGCAGGCCGGGACCGACCTCTATGAAGGACTACACCTTC. Translated: CASRPGPTSMKDYTF.

The table lists this clone with a few counts. The chain's CDR3 is CASVTGDHNEQFF. The CDR3 DNA reads as TGTGCCAGTGTAACGGGGGACCACAATGAGCAGTTCTTC. The chain combines TRBV19 with TRBJ2-1, with D perhaps matching TRBD2 (6 bases). Germline CDR1 reads LNHDA; CDR2 reads SQIVND (reference sequence). The CDR3 extends over 13 amino acids. V dropped 8 bases and J dropped 5 bases, with 13 bases sitting between them.

V gene TRBV6-1 combines with J gene TRBJ2-7, with 13 positions matching TRBD2. Trimming at V came to 4 bases and at J to 9 bases, leaving 9 bases not matched to a gene. Germline V lookup: CDR1 MNHNS, CDR2 SASEGT. This CDR3 comprises 15 residues. The CDR3 spells CASSASGTSGAVQYF. The CDR3 nucleotides are TGTGCCAGCAGTGCATCCGGGACTAGCGGGGCGGTGCAGTACTTC.

In this sample, this clone turned up a few times. The chain has TRBV11-3 and TRBJ2-3, with TRBD2 matching 11 bases. From germline, CDR1 is SGHNT and CDR2 YENEEA. Trimming removed 4 bases from V and 6 bases from J; junction bases left unmatched: 9. CDR3 size: 16 residues. This CDR3 reads CASSSVAGGTTDTQYF. The DNA for the CDR3 is TGTGCCAGCAGCTCGGTAGCGGGGGGGACCACGGATACGCAGTATTTT.

V and J are TRBV6-6 and TRBJ2-1; TRBD2 might be the D (7 bases). This CDR3 region has 15 residues. Germline V gives CDR1 MNHNY, CDR2 SVGAGI (reference sequence). V was cut by 4 bases and J by 9 bases, with 19 bases left in between. CDR3 region: CASSSIGGAIGEQFF. CDR3 nucleotides: TGTGCCAGCAGTTCCATAGGGGGGGCCATCGGTGAGCAGTTCTTC.

V and J are TRBV30 and TRBJ2-6; D unresolved. V was cut by 0 bases and J by 1 base, with 13 bases left in between. CDR3 length: 17 residues. Germline lookup yields CDR1 GTSNPN and CDR2 SVGIG (reference sequence). Written as DNA, the CDR3 is TGTGCCTGGAGTGTGGGATGGAGCCTTTCTGGGGCCAACGTCCTGACTTTC. Amino acid sequence: CAWSVGWSLSGANVLTF.

This chain connects TRBV27 to TRBJ2-7; 9 nucleotides agree with TRBD1. V shed 8 bases, J shed 0 bases, and the junction held 2 bases outside the gene matches. The germline gives CDR1 MNHEY, CDR2 SMNVEV (reference sequence). The length of the CDR3 is 13 residues. In nucleotides, the CDR3 is TGTGCCAGCCGGGACAGGGTCTCCTACGAGCAGTACTTC. Protein: CASRDRVSYEQYF.

The V call is TRBV7-6, the J call TRBJ2-3; D not certain. Germline lookup yields CDR1 SGHVS and CDR2 FNYEAQ. The CDR3 runs 11 residues. V was shortened by 1 base and J by 10 bases, with 6 bases between the two germline ends. The CDR3 here is CASSLGDAQYF. The CDR3 DNA is TGTGCCAGCAGCTTAGGCGACGCGCAGTATTTT.

The chain combines TRBV19 with TRBJ1-4, with 7 bases lining up with TRBD1. Trimming removed 5 bases from V and 4 bases from J; junction bases left unmatched: 7. The CDR3 is made up of 15 amino acids. In germline, CDR1 is LNHDA, CDR2 SQIVND (reference sequence). Here the CDR3 reads CASSHGTVINEKLFF. Written as DNA, the CDR3 is TGTGCCAGTAGTCACGGGACAGTGATTAATGAAAAACTGTTTTTT. The full variable domain, with the rest looked up from reference TRBV19 and TRBJ1-4, is DGGITQSPKYLFRKEGQNVTLSCEQNLNHDAMYWYRQDPGQGLRLIYYSQIVNDFQKGDIAEGYSVSREKKESFPLTVTSAQKNPTAFYLCASSHGTVINEKLFFGSGTQLSVL.

The chain is built from TRBV7-9 and TRBJ2-7; 7 bases align to TRBD2. Germline CDR1 is SEHNR and CDR2 is FQNEAQ (reference sequence). J lost 5 bases, V lost 5 bases, and 3 bases had no gene match. This CDR3 is 12 amino acids long. CDR3 nucleotide sequence: TGTGCCAGCAGCCGACTAGCCCACGAGCAGTACTTC. The encoded protein is CASSRLAHEQYF.

This clone was seen just once. The genes are TRBV6-6 and TRBJ2-2, with D tentatively TRBD2 (6 bases). V shed 2 bases and J shed 6 bases, with 10 bases lying between them. The germline V gene encodes CDR1 MNHNY and CDR2 SVGAGI (reference sequence). The CDR3 runs 14 residues. DNA of the CDR3: TGTGCCAGCAGTTACAATCCGGGAGCCGGGGAGCTGTTTTTT. This sequence encodes CASSYNPGAGELFF.

This chain links TRBV9 with TRBJ1-2; D is unclear. The germline V gene has CDR1 SGDLS and CDR2 YYNGEE. The CDR3 spans 15 residues. V was shortened by 5 bases and J by 4 bases, with 18 bases between the two germline ends. The CDR3 DNA follows: TGTGCCAGCAGGTCTGACCACTCCCCTTCCTATGGCTACACCTTC. It yields the protein CASRSDHSPSYGYTF.

This clone was counted between two and nine times. The V gene is TRBV19, the J gene TRBJ2-5; 8 nucleotides align to TRBD1. Germline loops: CDR1 LNHDA, CDR2 SQIVND (reference sequence). The CDR3 is 16 amino acids. V gave up 5 bases and J gave up 2 bases; unmatched junction bases: 10. The CDR3 region is CASSSWTGRTQETQYF. The DNA for the CDR3 is TGTGCCAGTAGTTCTTGGACAGGGAGGACGCAAGAGACCCAGTACTTC.

The gene calls are TRBV5-4 and TRBJ2-7, with TRBD1 matching 9 bases. With 3 bases clipped from V and 8 bases from J, the junction kept 9 bases outside the gene matches. The CDR3 covers 14 residues. Germline V gives CDR1 SGHNT, CDR2 YYREEE (reference sequence). CDR3 sequence: CASSSPGQGFQQYF. The CDR3 region has the DNA TGTGCCAGCAGCTCGCCGGGACAGGGATTTCAGCAGTACTTC.

The gene calls are TRBV19 and TRBJ2-7; D could derive from TRBD1 or TRBD2 (5 bases each). Germline V lookup: CDR1 LNHDA, CDR2 SQIVND (reference sequence). The V and J ends lost 4 bases and 3 bases respectively, with 10 bases between them. This CDR3 comprises 13 residues. The CDR3 reads CASSTGTVYEQYF. In DNA, the CDR3 is TGTGCCAGTAGTACGGGGACGGTCTACGAGCAGTACTTC.

This chain links TRBV10-2 with TRBJ2-7; TRBD2 aligns across 11 bases. Germline values: CDR1 WSHSY, CDR2 SAAADI. The CDR3 extends over 14 amino acids. V lost 2 bases and J lost 4; bases outside the gene matches: 1. The CDR3 region has the DNA TGCGCCAGCAGTGAGGCTAGCGGGGGGTACGAGCAGTACTTC. It is translated as CASSEASGGYEQYF.

The V gene is TRBV10-3, the J gene TRBJ2-7; no definite D call. Trimming took off 6 bases at V and 5 bases at J, with 11 bases between the two ends. Looked up from germline, CDR1 is ENHRY and CDR2 is SYGVKD. This CDR3 has 12 amino acids. Here the CDR3 DNA reads TGTGCCATCAGCCTAGACATTCACGAGCAGTACTTC. Residues: CAISLDIHEQYF.

The chain couples TRBV15 to TRBJ2-2; D ambiguous. Germline values: CDR1 LNHNV, CDR2 YYDKDF (reference sequence). CDR3 length equals 16 residues. V was cut by 4 bases and J by 4 bases, with 16 bases left in between. This CDR3 is CATSTPLGMSTGELFF. The DNA of the CDR3 is TGTGCCACCAGCACCCCCCTGGGGATGTCCACCGGGGAGCTGTTTTTT.

Concerning this clone: Other nucleotide sequences in the sample specify the same CDR3. V is TRBV19 and J is TRBJ1-5; D not resolved. V was cut by 9 bases and J by 0 bases, with 9 bases left in between. The CDR3 has 13 amino acids. Looked up from germline, CDR1 is LNHDA and CDR2 is SQIVND (reference sequence). The CDR3 is CASRVDSNQPQHF. The CDR3 region has the DNA TGTGCCAGCCGAGTTGATAGCAATCAGCCCCAGCATTTT.

The J gene is TRBJ1-1, the V gene TRBV28; 7 positions match TRBD1. V lost 2 bases to trimming and J lost 3 bases; unmatched junction nucleotides: 9. Germline lookup yields CDR1 MDHEN and CDR2 SYDVKM. The CDR3 has 16 residues. In DNA, the CDR3 is TGTGCCAGCAGTTTAAAAGAGGGGGCGCTTGACACTGAAGCTTTCTTT. Its translation: CASSLKEGALDTEAFF.

The chain joins TRBV6-6 to TRBJ1-1; D call uncertain. Germline lookup yields CDR1 MNHNY and CDR2 SVGAGI (reference sequence). This CDR3 is built from 11 residues. The ends were cut back, 7 bases at V and 12 bases at J, with 15 bases in the middle. The CDR3 nucleotides are TGTGCCAGCACAATAGCGAGGGTAACTTTCTTT. This sequence encodes CASTIARVTFF.